Listed here is a single TCR beta chain. V shed 5 bases, J shed 2 bases, and the junction held 10 bases outside the gene matches. Germline assignment: CDR1 SNHLY and CDR2 FYNNEI. This CDR3 is built from 16 residues. The data were taken from a study of blood T cell repertoires in COVID-19. Turning to the study itself: Acute and convalescent COVID-19 specimens originated in the United States, Italy and Spain.

In the original analysis: Amplifying reference gene primers gave estimates of nucleated cell counts. This table comes from immunoSEQ multiplex PCR, and its TCRdb copy is limited to in-frame clones, with some not included. V, J and clone size reflect that table, while D and trimming were determined from the DNA. The sample has roughly 41,000 clones, over 70% seen once. Sequencing input: peripheral blood. This chain connects TRBV2 to TRBJ1-2; 8 positions agree with TRBD1. This TCR was sampled from a human donor in a cohort sampled during active COVID-19. The CDR3 region is CASSPDRGIRNYGYTF. CDR3 nucleotides: TGTGCCAGCAGTCCCGACAGGGGAATTAGGAACTATGGCTACACCTTC.